The 21 T cell receptor beta chains below come from one sample, sequenced in a study of blood T cells in healthy people across ages. For the second PCR, which ran for 7 to 11 cycles, a sample-barcoded 5' primer and a J-beta primer mix were used. TCRdb called the 5' RACE reads again in MiXCR, with one record for every CDR3 protein. The table includes roughly 700,000 distinct CDR3 sequences, over 45% detected once. Sequencing input: blood. The receptors were sampled from a woman aged 55-75 years in good health.

This clonotype appeared a few times. The V gene is TRBV29-1, the J gene TRBJ2-6; D ambiguous. This CDR3 is built from 12 residues. V was clipped by 1 base and J by 2 bases, with 0 bases between them. The germline CDR1 and CDR2 sequences are SQVTM and ANQGSEA. The CDR3 nucleotides read TGCAGCGTTGAAGCTGGGGCCAACGTCCTGACTTTC. It encodes CSVEAGANVLTF.

This chain uses TRBV2 with TRBJ2-5; the match to TRBD1 covers 11 bases. Germline values: CDR1 SNHLY, CDR2 FYNNEI. Trimming removed 4 bases from V and 3 bases from J; junction bases left unmatched: 10. The CDR3 is 17 residues long. CDR3 region: CASSVGTGGLAKETQYF. The CDR3 region has the DNA TGTGCCAGCAGTGTGGGGACAGGGGGTTTGGCCAAAGAGACCCAGTACTTC.

This clonotype was picked up many times. J is TRBJ2-5 and V is TRBV6-5; the match to TRBD1 covers 9 bases. J was trimmed by 5 bases and V by 0 bases; bases with no gene match: 4. The CDR3 is 15 amino acids. Germline assignment: CDR1 MNHEY and CDR2 SVGAGI. CDR3 protein: CASSYSGQGGETQYF. Written as DNA, the CDR3 is TGTGCCAGCAGTTACTCGGGACAGGGCGGCGAGACCCAGTACTTC.

The chain is built from TRBV7-9 and TRBJ1-2; TRBD1 matches at 8 bases. The V gene's germline CDR1 is SEHNR and CDR2 FQNEAQ (reference sequence). The CDR3 runs 12 residues. V lost 5 bases to trimming and J lost 8 bases; unmatched junction nucleotides: 4. CDR3 loop: CASSERDRGYTF. CDR3 DNA sequence: TGTGCCAGCAGCGAAAGGGACAGGGGCTACACCTTC. The whole variable domain, filled in from reference TRBV7-9 and TRBJ1-2, reads DTGVSQNPRHKITKRGQNVTFRCDPISEHNRLYWYRQTLGQGPEFLTYFQNEAQLEKSRLLSDRFSAERPKGSFSTLEIQRTEQGDSAMYLCASSERDRGYTFGSGTRLTVV.

The table lists this clonotype with a few counts. The rearrangement links TRBV4-2 to TRBJ2-7; tentatively, D is TRBD1 (8 bases). This CDR3 spans 17 amino acids. V was pared by 0 bases and J by 7 bases, with 22 bases between. Germline V gives CDR1 LGHNA, CDR2 YNFKEQ. CDR3 in amino acids: CASSQELLRQGRGEQYF. In nucleotides, the CDR3 is TGTGCCAGCAGCCAAGAACTTTTAAGACAGGGGAGGGGTGAGCAGTACTTC.

This clonotype has ten or more counts. This chain joins TRBV7-9 and TRBJ2-7; TRBD2 aligns across 15 bases. The CDR3 is made up of 18 amino acids. In germline, CDR1 is SEHNR, CDR2 FQNEAQ (reference sequence). J was trimmed by 4 bases and V by 5 bases; bases with no gene match: 12. CDR3 DNA sequence: TGTGCCAGCAGCGGACGGACTAGCGGGGGGGACCTCCCATACGAGCAGTACTTC. Residues: CASSGRTSGGDLPYEQYF.

This clonotype was counted a few times. The chain employs TRBV5-1 and TRBJ2-7, with D perhaps being TRBD1 or TRBD2 (5 bases each). V was shortened by 5 bases and J by 0 bases, with 15 bases between the two germline ends. The CDR3 sequence is 15 residues long. In germline, CDR1 is SGHRS, CDR2 YFSETQ. The CDR3 is CASRIALGPSYEQYF. CDR3 nucleotide sequence: TGCGCCAGCAGGATTGCTTTGGGACCCTCCTACGAGCAGTACTTC.

In this sample, this clonotype turned up a few times. The V call is TRBV7-2, the J call TRBJ2-1; a weak D match, TRBD1 (5 bases). CDR1 and CDR2 (germline): SGHTA, FQGNSA. This CDR3 has 16 residues. Trimming pared 2 bases from V and 4 bases from J, leaving 15 bases between. CDR3 in amino acids: CASSLTIGAGYNEQFF. Written as DNA, the CDR3 is TGTGCCAGCAGCTTAACAATAGGGGCAGGGTACAATGAGCAGTTCTTC. The entire variable domain, with the rest obtained from reference TRBV7-2 and TRBJ2-1, is as follows: GAGVSQSPSNKVTEKGKDVELRCDPISGHTALYWYRQSLGQGLEFLIYFQGNSAPDKSGLPSDRFSAERTGGSVSTLTIQRTQQEDSAVYLCASSLTIGAGYNEQFFGPGTRLTVL.

The chain recombines TRBV6-2 or TRBV6-3 with TRBJ2-5; possibly TRBD1 or TRBD2 for D (6 bases each). This CDR3 is 13 amino acids long. Germline V gives CDR1 MNHEY, CDR2 SVGEGT. Trimming shortened V by 7 bases and J by 11 bases, and 20 bases separated the two germline ends. The DNA for the CDR3 is TGTGCCAGCAACTCCGGGGGCATGGGTGAGCAGTACTTC. The encoded protein is CASNSGGMGEQYF.

V and J are TRBV5-1 and TRBJ1-1; TRBD1 aligns across 7 bases. V trimming: 3 bases; J trimming: 5 bases; junction bases outside the gene matches: 4. The CDR3 runs 13 residues. Germline V gene sequence: CDR1 SGHRS, CDR2 YFSETQ. In DNA form, the CDR3 reads TGCGCCAGCAGCTCACAGGGGACGACTGAAGCTTTCTTT. Amino acid sequence: CASSSQGTTEAFF.

This clonotype was seen many times. The chain joins TRBV20-1 to TRBJ2-3, with D possibly TRBD2 on 6 matching bases. The CDR3 has 17 amino acids. Trimming took off 1 base at V and 2 bases at J, with 19 bases between the two ends. Per germline, CDR1 DFQATT and CDR2 SNEGSKA (reference sequence). In nucleotides, the CDR3 is TGCAGTGCTAGAGTGACGGGAGCGGAATCAATCACAGATACGCAGTATTTT. Protein sequence: CSARVTGAESITDTQYF.

The CDR3: CASSPQQRGSQEQYF. For the CDR3, the DNA is TGTGCCAGCAGCCCTCAGCAGCGGGGAAGTCAGGAGCAGTACTTC. This rearrangement joins TRBV7-2 to TRBJ2-7, with 7 bases lining up with TRBD2. The CDR3 has 15 residues. Germline V gives CDR1 SGHTA, CDR2 FQGNSA. After removal of 5 bases from V and 7 bases from J, the junction contained 14 bases not matched to a gene.

There are many counts of this clonotype. This chain links TRBV7-2 with TRBJ2-5, with TRBD2 matching over 9 bases. This CDR3 is 14 amino acids long. Germline lookup yields CDR1 SGHTA and CDR2 FQGNSA. Losses at the gene ends were 5 bases for V and 4 bases for J; bases not matched to a gene: 5. The CDR3 loop reads CASSTPSGIETQYF. The CDR3 DNA sequence: TGTGCCAGCAGCACCCCTAGCGGGATAGAGACCCAGTACTTC.

J is TRBJ1-4 and V is TRBV4-3; TRBD1 matches 9 bases. Germline CDR1 and CDR2: LGHNA and YSLEER. V trimming: 0 bases; J trimming: 5 bases; junction bases outside the gene matches: 4. The CDR3 length is 16 residues. As DNA, the CDR3 is TGCGCCAGCAGCCAAGATTTGGGGACAGGGAATGAAAAACTGTTTTTT. This encodes CASSQDLGTGNEKLFF.

This clonotype has only a few counts. The chain employs TRBV9 and TRBJ2-3; D gene uncertain. CDR1 and CDR2 from the germline V gene are SGDLS and YYNGEE. V shed 2 bases and J shed 4 bases, with 11 bases lying between them. This CDR3 has 14 amino acids. CDR3 coding DNA: TGTGCCAGCAGCGTCGACCGCCAGGCAGATACGCAGTATTTT. This gives the protein CASSVDRQADTQYF.

The genes are TRBV6-2 or TRBV6-3 and TRBJ2-1, with D perhaps being TRBD1 or TRBD2 (5 bases each). The V end lost 0 bases, the J end lost 9 bases, and 9 bases lay between the germline ends. The germline CDR1 and CDR2 sequences are MNHEY and SVGEGT. CDR3 length: 13 amino acids. The CDR3 sequence: CASSYSTRGEQFF. As DNA, the CDR3 is TGTGCCAGCAGTTACTCGACGAGGGGTGAGCAGTTCTTC.

This clonotype came up a few times. The chain recombines TRBV7-9 with TRBJ2-1; TRBD2 agrees at 8 bases. The CDR3 loop spans 13 amino acids. V trimming: 5 bases; J trimming: 8 bases; junction bases outside the gene matches: 5. The germline V gene encodes CDR1 SEHNR and CDR2 FQNEAQ (reference sequence). This CDR3 reads CASSRAGADEQFF. DNA of the CDR3: TGTGCCAGCAGCCGAGCGGGAGCGGATGAGCAGTTCTTC.

This clonotype was detected only a few times. V gene TRBV29-1 combines with J gene TRBJ1-2, with TRBD1 matching 7 bases. The V gene end was trimmed by 4 bases and the J gene end by 0 bases; junction bases not matched to a gene: 2. There are 13 residues in the CDR3. Germline loops: CDR1 SQVTM, CDR2 ANQGSEA. The CDR3 DNA reads as TGCAGCGTTGCGCAGGGGGCTAACTATGGCTACACCTTC. It specifies CSVAQGANYGYTF.

As concerns this clonotype: A much bigger clone sits one base away, suggesting this may be a read error. The J gene is TRBJ2-7, the V gene TRBV11-1; 7 bases match TRBD1. This CDR3 is built from 15 residues. Germline CDR1 and CDR2: SGHAT and FQDESV (reference sequence). Losses at the gene ends were 5 bases for V and 5 bases for J; bases not matched to a gene: 12. CDR3 DNA: TGTGCCAGCAGCCACATGTGGGACAGAGCCCACGAGCAGTACTTC. Amino acids: CASSHMWDRAHEQYF.

The chain couples TRBV20-1 to TRBJ2-5; 12 bases fit TRBD2. CDR3 size: 15 residues. Per germline, CDR1 DFQATT and CDR2 SNEGSKA (reference sequence). V shed 4 bases, J shed 1 base, and the junction held 4 bases outside the gene matches. Written as DNA, the CDR3 is TGCAGTGCTAAACCGGGACTAGCGGGCCAAGAGACCCAGTACTTC. Amino acid sequence: CSAKPGLAGQETQYF.

The chain joins TRBV5-6 to TRBJ2-5; TRBD1 agrees at 7 bases. Germline lookup yields CDR1 SGHDT and CDR2 YYEEEE. The CDR3 contains 15 residues. The junction had 5 bases not matched to a gene; V was cut back by 0 bases and J by 3 bases. The chain's CDR3 is CASSLGQGREETQYF. The CDR3 DNA follows: TGTGCCAGCAGCTTGGGACAGGGACGTGAAGAGACCCAGTACTTC.